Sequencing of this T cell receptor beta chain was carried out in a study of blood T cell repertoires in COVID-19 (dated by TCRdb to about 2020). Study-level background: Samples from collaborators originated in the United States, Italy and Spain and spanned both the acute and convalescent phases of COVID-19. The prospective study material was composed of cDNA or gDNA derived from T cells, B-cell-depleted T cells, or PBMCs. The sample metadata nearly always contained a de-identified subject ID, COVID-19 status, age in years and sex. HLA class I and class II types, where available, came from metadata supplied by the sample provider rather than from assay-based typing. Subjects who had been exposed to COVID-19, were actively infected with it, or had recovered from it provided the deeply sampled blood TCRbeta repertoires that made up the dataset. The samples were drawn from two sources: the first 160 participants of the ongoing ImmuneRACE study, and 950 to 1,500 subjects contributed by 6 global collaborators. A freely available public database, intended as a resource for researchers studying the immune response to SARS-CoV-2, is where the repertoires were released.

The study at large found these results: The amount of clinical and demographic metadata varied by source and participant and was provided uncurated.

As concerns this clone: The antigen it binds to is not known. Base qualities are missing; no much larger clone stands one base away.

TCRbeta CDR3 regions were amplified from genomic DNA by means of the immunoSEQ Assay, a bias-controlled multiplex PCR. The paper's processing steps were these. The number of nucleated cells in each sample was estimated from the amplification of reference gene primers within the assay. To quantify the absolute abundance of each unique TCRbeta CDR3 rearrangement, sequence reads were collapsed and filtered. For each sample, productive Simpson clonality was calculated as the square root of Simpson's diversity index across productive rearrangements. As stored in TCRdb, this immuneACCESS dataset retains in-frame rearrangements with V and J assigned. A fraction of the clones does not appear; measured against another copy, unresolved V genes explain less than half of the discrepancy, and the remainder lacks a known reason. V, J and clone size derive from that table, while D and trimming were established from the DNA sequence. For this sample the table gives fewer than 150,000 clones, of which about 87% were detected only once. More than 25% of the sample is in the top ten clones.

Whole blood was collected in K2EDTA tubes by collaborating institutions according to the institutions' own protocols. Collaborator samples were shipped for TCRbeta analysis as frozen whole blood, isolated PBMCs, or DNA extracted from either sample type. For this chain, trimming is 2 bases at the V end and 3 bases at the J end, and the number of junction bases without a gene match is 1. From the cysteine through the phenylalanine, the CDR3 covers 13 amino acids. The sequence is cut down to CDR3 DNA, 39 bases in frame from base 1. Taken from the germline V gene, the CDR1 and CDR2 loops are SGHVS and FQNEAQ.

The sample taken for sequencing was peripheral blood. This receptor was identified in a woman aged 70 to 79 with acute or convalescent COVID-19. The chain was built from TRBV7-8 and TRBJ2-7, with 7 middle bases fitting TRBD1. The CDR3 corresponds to CASSLRGLYEQYF. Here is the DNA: TGTGCCAGCAGCTTAAGGGGGCTCTACGAGCAGTACTTC.